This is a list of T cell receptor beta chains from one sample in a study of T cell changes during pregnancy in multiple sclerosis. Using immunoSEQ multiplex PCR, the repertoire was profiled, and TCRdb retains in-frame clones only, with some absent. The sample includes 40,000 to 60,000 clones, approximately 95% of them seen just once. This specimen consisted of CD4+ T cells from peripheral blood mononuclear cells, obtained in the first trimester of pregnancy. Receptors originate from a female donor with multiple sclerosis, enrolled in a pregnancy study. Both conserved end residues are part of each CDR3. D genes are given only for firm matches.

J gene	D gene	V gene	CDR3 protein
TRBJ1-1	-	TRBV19	CASSLLGGGSRHTEAFF
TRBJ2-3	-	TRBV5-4	CASSLGLSSTDTQYF
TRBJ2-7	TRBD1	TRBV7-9	CASSLLSWGQSYEQYF
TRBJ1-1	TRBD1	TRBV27	CASSQTGTANTEAFF
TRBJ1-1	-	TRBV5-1	CASTPMGGSMNTEAFF
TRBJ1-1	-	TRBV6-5	CASSYSRLLNTEAFF
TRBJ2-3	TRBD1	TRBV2	CASTERDRVLYTQYF
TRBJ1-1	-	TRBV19	CASSFTGSTEAFF
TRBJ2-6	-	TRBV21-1	CASSAQTASGANVLTF
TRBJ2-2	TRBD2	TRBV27	CASSAGLAGAPARTGELFF
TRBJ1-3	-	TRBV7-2	CASSLKIGGEGNTIYF
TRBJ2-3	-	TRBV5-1	CASSLKVLAGDRTDTQYF
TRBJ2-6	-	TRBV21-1	CASSKVGAGANVLTF
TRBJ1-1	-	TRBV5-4	CASSLGAGDTEAFF
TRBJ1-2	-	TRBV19	CASTLRQGTSYGYTF
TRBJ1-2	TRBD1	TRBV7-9	CASSLRRKDRSGGYTF
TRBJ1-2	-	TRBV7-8	CASSLGQNYGYTF
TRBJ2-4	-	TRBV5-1	CASSHPGELAKNIQYF
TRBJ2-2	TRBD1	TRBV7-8	CASSFRSLGGQVRTGELFF
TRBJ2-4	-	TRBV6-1	CASSGGEFEGRPKNIQYF
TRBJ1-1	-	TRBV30	CAWSGVRGTEAFF
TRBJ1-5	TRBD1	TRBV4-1	CASSSDRGGNQPQHF
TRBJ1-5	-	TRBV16	CASTTPDSYSNQPQHF
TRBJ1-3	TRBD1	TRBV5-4	CASGQGDLYSGNTIYF
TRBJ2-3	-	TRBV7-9	CASSLGARTDTQYF
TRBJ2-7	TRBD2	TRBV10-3	CAISGLAGVYEQYF
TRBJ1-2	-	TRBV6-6	CASKGATVTYGYTF